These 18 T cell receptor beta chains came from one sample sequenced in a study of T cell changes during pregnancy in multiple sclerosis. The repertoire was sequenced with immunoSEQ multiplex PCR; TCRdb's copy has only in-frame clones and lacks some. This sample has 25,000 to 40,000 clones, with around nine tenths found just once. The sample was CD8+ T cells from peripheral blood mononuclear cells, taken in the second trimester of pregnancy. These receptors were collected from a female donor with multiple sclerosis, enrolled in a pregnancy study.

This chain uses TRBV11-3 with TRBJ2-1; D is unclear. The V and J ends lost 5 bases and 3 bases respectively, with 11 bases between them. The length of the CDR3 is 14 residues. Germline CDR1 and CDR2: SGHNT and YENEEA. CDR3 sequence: CASSPEASYNEQFF. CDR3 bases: TGTGCCAGCAGCCCAGAGGCAAGCTACAATGAGCAGTTCTTC.

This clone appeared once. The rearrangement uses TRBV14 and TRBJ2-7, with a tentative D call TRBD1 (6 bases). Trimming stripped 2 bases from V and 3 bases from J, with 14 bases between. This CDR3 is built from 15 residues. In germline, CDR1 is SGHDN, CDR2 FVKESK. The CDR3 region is CASSQKDRPNYEQYF. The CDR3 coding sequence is TGTGCCAGCAGCCAAAAAGACAGGCCAAACTACGAGCAGTACTTC.

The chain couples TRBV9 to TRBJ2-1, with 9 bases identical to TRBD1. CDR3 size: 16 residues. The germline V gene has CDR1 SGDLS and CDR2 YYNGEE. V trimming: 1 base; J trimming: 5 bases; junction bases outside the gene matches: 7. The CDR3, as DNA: TGTGCCAGCAGCGTATCTGGGGGACAGGGAAACAATGAGCAGTTCTTC. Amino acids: CASSVSGGQGNNEQFF.

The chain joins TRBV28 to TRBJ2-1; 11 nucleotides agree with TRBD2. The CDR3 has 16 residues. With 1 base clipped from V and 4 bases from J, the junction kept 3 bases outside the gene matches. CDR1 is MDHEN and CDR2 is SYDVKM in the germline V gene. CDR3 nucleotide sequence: TGTGCCAGCAGTTTATTTCCTAGCGGGAGGTACAATGAGCAGTTCTTC. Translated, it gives CASSLFPSGRYNEQFF.

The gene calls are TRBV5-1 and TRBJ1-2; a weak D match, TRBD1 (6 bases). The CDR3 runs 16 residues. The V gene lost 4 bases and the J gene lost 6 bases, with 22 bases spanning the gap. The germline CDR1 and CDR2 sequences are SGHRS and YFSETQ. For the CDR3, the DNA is TGCGCCAGCAGCATGGGACATTGGCCCCCCAGTGATGGCTACACCTTC. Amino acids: CASSMGHWPPSDGYTF.

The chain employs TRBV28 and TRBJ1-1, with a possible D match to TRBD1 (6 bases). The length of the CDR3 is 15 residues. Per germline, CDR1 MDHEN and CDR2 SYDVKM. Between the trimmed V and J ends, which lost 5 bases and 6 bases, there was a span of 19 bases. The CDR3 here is CASSIDRMSGPEAFF. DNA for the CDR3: TGTGCCAGCAGTATTGACAGGATGTCGGGACCTGAAGCTTTCTTT.

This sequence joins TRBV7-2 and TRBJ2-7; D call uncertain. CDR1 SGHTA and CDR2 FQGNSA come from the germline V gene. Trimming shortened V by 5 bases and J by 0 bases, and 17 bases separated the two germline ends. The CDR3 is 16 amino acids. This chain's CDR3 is CASSPYFSGSSYEQYF. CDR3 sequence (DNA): TGTGCCAGCAGCCCCTATTTTTCTGGTAGCTCCTACGAGCAGTACTTC.

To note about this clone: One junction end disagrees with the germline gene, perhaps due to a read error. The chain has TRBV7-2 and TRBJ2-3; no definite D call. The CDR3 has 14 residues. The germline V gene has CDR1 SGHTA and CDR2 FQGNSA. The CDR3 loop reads CAGSLLAATDTQYF. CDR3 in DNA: TGTGCCGGCAGCTTATTGGCAGCGACAGATACGCAGTATTTT.

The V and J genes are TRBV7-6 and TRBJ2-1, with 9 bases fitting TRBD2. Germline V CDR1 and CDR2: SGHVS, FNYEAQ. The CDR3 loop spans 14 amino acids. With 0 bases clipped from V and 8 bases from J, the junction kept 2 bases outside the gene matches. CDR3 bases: TGTGCCAGCAGCTTAGCTAGCGGGAGCGATGAGCAGTTCTTC. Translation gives CASSLASGSDEQFF.

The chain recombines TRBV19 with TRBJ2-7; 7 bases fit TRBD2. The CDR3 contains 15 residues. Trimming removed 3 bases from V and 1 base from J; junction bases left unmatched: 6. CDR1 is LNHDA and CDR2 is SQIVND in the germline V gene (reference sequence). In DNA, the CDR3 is TGTGCCAGTAGTATTCAGATAGCGGGTTCCTACGAGCAGTACTTC. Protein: CASSIQIAGSYEQYF.

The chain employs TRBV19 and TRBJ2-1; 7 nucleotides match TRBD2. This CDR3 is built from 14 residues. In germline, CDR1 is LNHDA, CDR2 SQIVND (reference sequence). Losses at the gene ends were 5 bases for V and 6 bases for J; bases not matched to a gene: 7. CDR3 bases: TGTGCCAGTAGTGATGCGGGAGAAGCCAATGAGCAGTTCTTC. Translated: CASSDAGEANEQFF. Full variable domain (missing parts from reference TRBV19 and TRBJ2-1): DGGITQSPKYLFRKEGQNVTLSCEQNLNHDAMYWYRQDPGQGLRLIYYSQIVNDFQKGDIAEGYSVSREKKESFPLTVTSAQKNPTAFYLCASSDAGEANEQFFGPGTRLTVL.

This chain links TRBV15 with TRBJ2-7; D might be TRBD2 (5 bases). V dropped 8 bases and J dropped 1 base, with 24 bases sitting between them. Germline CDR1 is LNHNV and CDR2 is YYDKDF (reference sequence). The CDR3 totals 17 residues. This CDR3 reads CATGSRAPEPSSYEQYF. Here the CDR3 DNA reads TGTGCCACCGGATCGCGGGCTCCGGAACCGTCATCCTACGAGCAGTACTTC.

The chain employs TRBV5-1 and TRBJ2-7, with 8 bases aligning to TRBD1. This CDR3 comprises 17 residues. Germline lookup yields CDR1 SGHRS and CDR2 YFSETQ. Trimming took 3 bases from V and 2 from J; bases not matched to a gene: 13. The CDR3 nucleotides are TGCGCCAGCAGCTCGGGGCCGGAACAGGGGGTGGCCTACGAGCAGTACTTC. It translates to CASSSGPEQGVAYEQYF.

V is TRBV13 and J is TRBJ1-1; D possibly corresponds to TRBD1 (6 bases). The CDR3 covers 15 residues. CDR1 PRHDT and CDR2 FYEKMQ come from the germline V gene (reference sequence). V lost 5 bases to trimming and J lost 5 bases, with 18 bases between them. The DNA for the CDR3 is TGTGCCAGCAGCACCGCAGGGGCCTACGGGACTGAAGCTTTCTTT. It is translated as CASSTAGAYGTEAFF.

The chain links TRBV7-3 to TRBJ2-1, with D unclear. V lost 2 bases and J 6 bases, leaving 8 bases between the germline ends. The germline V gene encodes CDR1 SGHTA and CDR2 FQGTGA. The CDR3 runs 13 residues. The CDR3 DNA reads TGTGCCAGCAGCTTATTGGCTAGCAATGAGCAGTTCTTC. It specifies CASSLLASNEQFF. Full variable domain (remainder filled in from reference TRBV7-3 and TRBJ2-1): GAGVSQTPSNKVTEKGKYVELRCDPISGHTALYWYRQSLGQGPEFLIYFQGTGAADDSGLPNDRFFAVRPEGSVSTLKIQRTERGDSAVYLCASSLLASNEQFFGPGTRLTVL.

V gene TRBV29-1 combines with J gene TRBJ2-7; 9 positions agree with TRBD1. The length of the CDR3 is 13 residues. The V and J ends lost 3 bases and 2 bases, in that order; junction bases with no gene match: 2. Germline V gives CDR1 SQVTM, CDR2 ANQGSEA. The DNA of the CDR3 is TGCAGCGTTGAGGACAGGGGAACCTACGAGCAGTACTTC. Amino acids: CSVEDRGTYEQYF.

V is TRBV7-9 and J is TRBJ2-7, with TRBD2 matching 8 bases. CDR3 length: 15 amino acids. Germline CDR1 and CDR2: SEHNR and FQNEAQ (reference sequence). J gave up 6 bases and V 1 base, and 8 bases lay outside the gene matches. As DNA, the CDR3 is TGTGCCAGCAGCTTAGTCTTGAGCGGGAGTTCCGAGCAGTACTTC. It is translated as CASSLVLSGSSEQYF.

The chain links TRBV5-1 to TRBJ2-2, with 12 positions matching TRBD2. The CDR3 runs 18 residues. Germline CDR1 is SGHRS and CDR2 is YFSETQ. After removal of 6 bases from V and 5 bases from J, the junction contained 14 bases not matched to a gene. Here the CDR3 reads CASIPTALAGGETGELFF. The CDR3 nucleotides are TGCGCCAGCATCCCAACCGCACTAGCGGGAGGTGAGACCGGGGAGCTGTTTTTT.